The 6 T cell receptor beta chains listed next were all sequenced from one sample in a study of blood T cell repertoires in COVID-19. Method: immunoSEQ multiplex PCR; TCRdb's copy keeps in-frame clones and lacks some. Found here are more than 300,000 clones, about nine tenths of them singletons; the top ten hold 1.5% to 2%. Sequencing input: peripheral blood. These receptors all stem from a woman in her 30s with COVID-19, enrolled during active disease.

This sequence joins TRBV4-2 and TRBJ2-1; D might be TRBD2 (5 bases). Trimming stripped 0 bases from V and 0 bases from J, with 9 bases between. Per the germline V gene, CDR1 is LGHNA and CDR2 is YNFKEQ. The CDR3 is 16 amino acids. CDR3 sequence: CASSQEASLSYNEQFF. In nucleotides, the CDR3 is TGTGCCAGCAGCCAAGAGGCTAGCCTCTCCTACAATGAGCAGTTCTTC.

This chain connects TRBV5-1 to TRBJ1-6, with D unclear. This CDR3 spans 16 amino acids. Trimming left V 2 bases short and J 9 bases short, with 18 bases between. Germline V CDR1 and CDR2: SGHRS, YFSETQ. CDR3 sequence (DNA): TGCGCCAGCAGCTTAGCCGGGTCATCCCCCCGTTCACCCCTCCACTTT. Residues: CASSLAGSSPRSPLHF.

In its sample, this clone was seen once. This rearrangement joins TRBV3-1 (or the pseudogene TRBV3-2) to TRBJ1-6; D is perhaps TRBD1 (5 bases). Per germline, CDR1 LGHDT and CDR2 YNNKEL (reference sequence). V gave up 2 bases and J gave up 10 bases, with 21 bases separating them. The CDR3 has 17 residues. The CDR3 sequence is CASSQSVKGREGSPLHF. The CDR3 DNA reads as TGTGCCAGCAGCCAATCCGTAAAAGGGCGGGAGGGGTCACCCCTCCACTTT.

The chain combines TRBV10-3 with TRBJ2-5, with D perhaps matching TRBD2 (5 bases). The CDR3 loop spans 13 amino acids. V lost 0 bases and J 7 bases, leaving 9 bases between the germline ends. Germline CDR1 is ENHRY and CDR2 is SYGVKD. CDR3 region: CAISESLGRTQYF. CDR3 nucleotide sequence: TGTGCCATCAGTGAGTCCCTGGGGAGGACCCAGTACTTC.

The V gene is TRBV12-3 or TRBV12-4, the J gene TRBJ2-1, with D possibly being TRBD2 (5 bases). The V and J ends lost 6 bases and 1 base respectively, with 7 bases between them. This CDR3 contains 13 residues. CDR3 loop: CASSPGSYNEQFF. CDR3 nucleotides: TGTGCCAGCAGCCCGGGATCCTACAATGAGCAGTTCTTC.

The gene calls are TRBV12-3 or TRBV12-4 and TRBJ1-2; D remains unclear. Trimming cost V 2 bases and J 8 bases, with 9 bases left between them. The length of the CDR3 is 12 residues. DNA of the CDR3: TGTGCCAGCAGTTTAAGGGAGCGGGGCTACACCTTC. This gives the protein CASSLRERGYTF.